These 27 T cell receptor beta chains were sequenced from one sample in a study of T cell repertoires in cytomegalovirus infection. TCRdb reprocessed the reads via MiXCR and lists one record per CDR3 protein. The profile shows around 250,000 distinct CDR3 sequences, more than 15% of them singletons. Sequencing was carried out using CD8+ T cells from PBMCs. The receptor set was obtained from a human donor in good health (CMV status not recorded). Some clones in this sample may be carry-over from other donors' samples.

In its sample, this clonotype was seen many times. The V and J genes are TRBV11-2 and TRBJ2-1; 9 bases map to TRBD2. This CDR3 has 17 residues. Germline V lookup: CDR1 SGHAT, CDR2 FQNNGV. V lost 0 bases to trimming and J lost 4 bases; unmatched junction nucleotides: 7. The CDR3 DNA follows: TGTGCCAGCAGCTTAGATCTTGCTAGCGGGGTGTACAATGAGCAGTTCTTC. Protein: CASSLDLASGVYNEQFF.

This rearrangement joins TRBV4-1 to TRBJ1-2, with D perhaps TRBD1 (5 bases). The CDR3 has 16 amino acids. The germline V gene encodes CDR1 MGHRA and CDR2 YSYEKL. V lost 0 bases to trimming and J lost 4 bases, with 15 bases between them. The CDR3 coding sequence is TGCGCCAGCAGCCAAGAGGAGGACCGGGACGGCTATGGCTACACCTTC. Amino acid sequence: CASSQEEDRDGYGYTF.

V gene TRBV29-1 combines with J gene TRBJ1-2; D unclear. Germline V lookup: CDR1 SQVTM, CDR2 ANQGSEA. The CDR3 length is 15 residues. Between the trimmed V and J ends, which lost 0 bases and 1 base, there was a span of 12 bases. The CDR3 bases are TGCAGCGTTGAAGAGGAGAGCAGATTTAACTATGGCTACACCTTC. Translating gives CSVEEESRFNYGYTF.

The chain has TRBV19 and TRBJ1-5; TRBD1 aligns across 9 bases. Germline CDR1 is LNHDA and CDR2 is SQIVND (reference sequence). Trimming took 10 bases from V and 5 from J; bases not matched to a gene: 6. This CDR3 contains 13 residues. The CDR3 loop reads CATGQGSYQPQHF. CDR3 sequence (DNA): TGTGCCACCGGACAGGGGTCCTATCAGCCCCAGCATTTT.

This clonotype was seen repeatedly, ten times or more. The chain uses TRBV7-9 and TRBJ2-3; a weak D match, TRBD2 (5 bases). CDR1 is SEHNR, CDR2 FQNEAQ, per germline (reference sequence). Trimming shortened V by 4 bases and J by 4 bases, and 12 bases separated the two germline ends. The CDR3 runs to 14 residues. CDR3 coding DNA: TGTGCCAGCAGCTCCGGGGTCTCCGCAGATACGCAGTATTTT. Translated: CASSSGVSADTQYF.

Only a few counts were recorded for this clonotype. The rearrangement uses TRBV7-2 and TRBJ2-1, with D hard to call. Germline V CDR1 and CDR2: SGHTA, FQGNSA. This CDR3 is built from 15 residues. V lost 4 bases and J lost 7, with 17 bases in between. CDR3 nucleotide sequence: TGTGCCAGCAGCTCCTGGTTGGCTTCTGGGAATGAGCAGTTCTTC. This codes for CASSSWLASGNEQFF.

The chain employs TRBV5-4 and TRBJ1-3; no clear D gene. The CDR3 loop spans 16 amino acids. The V end lost 0 bases, the J end lost 2 bases, and 12 bases lay between the germline ends. Per the germline V gene, CDR1 is SGHNT and CDR2 is YYREEE (reference sequence). The CDR3 DNA reads as TGTGCCAGCAGCTTGGATCGGGCAGCAGCTGGAAACACCATATATTTT. Amino acids: CASSLDRAAAGNTIYF.

The sample holds many counts of this clonotype. V usage is TRBV20-1 and J usage is TRBJ2-7; tentatively, D is TRBD1 (6 bases). The germline V and J ends were trimmed by 6 bases and 2 bases, with 8 bases remaining between them. Germline assignment: CDR1 DFQATT and CDR2 SNEGSKA (reference sequence). The CDR3 runs 11 residues. DNA for the CDR3: TGCAGTGCGAGGACAGCCTACGAGCAGTACTTC. It translates to CSARTAYEQYF.

J is TRBJ1-5 and V is TRBV6-2 or TRBV6-3; possible D gene TRBD1, 5 bases. The germline V gene has CDR1 MNHEY and CDR2 SVGEGT. This CDR3 contains 14 residues. V lost 3 bases and J lost 7, with 13 bases in between. Written as DNA, the CDR3 is TGTGCCAGCAGTTATCAGGGATTCAACCAGCCCCAGCATTTT. Its protein product is CASSYQGFNQPQHF.

This clonotype appeared many times. The chain carries TRBV11-2 and TRBJ2-7; perhaps TRBD1 as D (6 bases). The CDR3 loop spans 15 amino acids. Deletions cut 2 bases from V and 3 bases from J, with 14 bases between. The germline CDR1 and CDR2 sequences are SGHAT and FQNNGV. This CDR3 reads CASSLSRGLYYEQYF. CDR3 sequence (DNA): TGTGCCAGCAGCTTATCCAGGGGCCTATACTACGAGCAGTACTTC.

This clonotype occurred a few times. The genes are TRBV27 and TRBJ2-7; the D gene is possibly TRBD1 (6 bases). Trimming shortened V by 4 bases and J by 3 bases, and 10 bases separated the two germline ends. This CDR3 comprises 13 residues. Germline lookup yields CDR1 MNHEY and CDR2 SMNVEV (reference sequence). The CDR3 loop reads CASSYGQNYEQYF. The CDR3 DNA reads TGTGCCAGCAGTTACGGACAGAACTACGAGCAGTACTTC.

This clonotype was detected many times. This sequence joins TRBV28 and TRBJ2-2; D call uncertain. Per germline, CDR1 MDHEN and CDR2 SYDVKM. The CDR3 runs to 12 residues. V was pared by 3 bases and J by 5 bases, with 4 bases between. CDR3 nucleotide sequence: TGTGCCAGCAGTTTTATAACCGGGGAGCTGTTTTTT. Translated: CASSFITGELFF.

The chain is built from TRBV7-2 and TRBJ2-7; 10 bases line up with TRBD2. In germline, CDR1 is SGHTA, CDR2 FQGNSA. The CDR3 has 15 residues. The V segment lost 1 base and the J segment 3 bases; nucleotides outside the gene matches: 3. The CDR3: CASSLVLAGGYEQYF. The DNA of the CDR3 is TGTGCCAGCAGCTTAGTATTAGCGGGAGGCTACGAGCAGTACTTC.

Ten or more counts support this clonotype. V and J are TRBV2 and TRBJ1-2, with D unclear. The V gene lost 7 bases and the J gene lost 4 bases, with 10 bases spanning the gap. The CDR3 sequence is 12 residues long. Germline assignment: CDR1 SNHLY and CDR2 FYNNEI. CDR3 sequence: CASIQQSYGYTF. DNA of the CDR3: TGTGCCAGCATCCAGCAGAGCTATGGCTACACCTTC.

Only a few counts were recorded for this clonotype. J is TRBJ1-4 and V is TRBV12-3 or TRBV12-4; possibly TRBD1 for D (5 bases). The CDR3 has 11 amino acids. V was cut by 5 bases and J by 8 bases, with 6 bases left in between. In DNA form, the CDR3 reads TGTGCCAGCAGTCCAGGGGAAAAACTGTTTTTT. Protein product: CASSPGEKLFF.

There are a few counts of this clonotype. The gene calls are TRBV28 and TRBJ2-7, with D unresolved. Germline V CDR1 and CDR2: MDHEN, SYDVKM. V lost 4 bases and J 3 bases, leaving 13 bases between the germline ends. The CDR3 contains 14 residues. The CDR3 DNA reads TGTGCCAGCAGTTCCTCGGACGCGCTCTACGAGCAGTACTTC. Translating it yields CASSSSDALYEQYF.

The gene calls are TRBV11-2 and TRBJ2-1; the D gene is possibly TRBD2 (7 bases). Germline CDR1 and CDR2: SGHAT and FQNNGV. With 4 bases removed from V and 7 bases from J, the gap between germline ends came to 23 bases. CDR3 length: 17 residues. The CDR3 coding sequence is TGTGCCAGCAGCTCCGATTTCGTGGGGGGGCGAGCAAATGAGCAGTTCTTC. Translating gives CASSSDFVGGRANEQFF.

This clonotype has ten or more counts. The V and J genes are TRBV7-2 and TRBJ2-5, with 9 bases that match TRBD1. Germline V gene sequence: CDR1 SGHTA, CDR2 FQGNSA. The ends lost 6 bases at V and 3 bases at J; junction bases unmatched: 5. This CDR3 has 14 residues. The CDR3 DNA reads as TGTGCCAGCAGGGGGACAGGGTGGAAAGAGACCCAGTACTTC. It is translated as CASRGTGWKETQYF.

This clonotype was seen repeatedly, ten times or more. This chain uses TRBV7-2 with TRBJ2-5, with D possibly TRBD2 on 5 matching bases. The CDR3 loop spans 15 amino acids. Germline assignment: CDR1 SGHTA and CDR2 FQGNSA. The V gene lost 3 bases and the J gene lost 2 bases, with 13 bases spanning the gap. The CDR3 spells CASSFGDGMQETQYF. The CDR3 bases are TGTGCCAGCAGCTTTGGTGACGGGATGCAAGAGACCCAGTACTTC.

The J gene is TRBJ1-2, the V gene TRBV4-1; 8 nucleotides align to TRBD1. J gave up 6 bases and V 1 base, and 1 base lay outside the gene matches. The germline V gene has CDR1 MGHRA and CDR2 YSYEKL. This CDR3 comprises 13 residues. DNA of the CDR3: TGCGCCAGCAGCCAAGTGACAGGGGATGGCTACACCTTC. Its translation is CASSQVTGDGYTF.

The rearrangement joins TRBV10-3 to TRBJ2-1; 7 nucleotides align to TRBD1. The CDR3 covers 15 residues. After removal of 6 bases from V and 5 bases from J, the junction contained 10 bases not matched to a gene. Germline CDR1 reads ENHRY; CDR2 reads SYGVKD. Written as DNA, the CDR3 is TGTGCCATCAGGCCCCCCGGGACAGCGCACAATGAGCAGTTCTTC. It translates to CAIRPPGTAHNEQFF.

The chain combines TRBV14 with TRBJ2-5; no definite D call. The CDR3 contains 16 residues. Trimming shortened V by 1 base and J by 2 bases, and 14 bases separated the two germline ends. Germline CDR1 is SGHDN and CDR2 is FVKESK. This CDR3 reads CASSQARTAEQETQYF. CDR3 DNA: TGTGCCAGCAGCCAAGCACGTACAGCTGAACAAGAGACCCAGTACTTC.

The CDR3 sequence: CASSPRSGQGRISNQPQHF. The CDR3 DNA sequence: TGTGCCAGCAGTCCCAGAAGTGGACAGGGAAGAATTAGCAATCAGCCCCAGCATTTT. The V call is TRBV28, the J call TRBJ1-5; 8 bases fit TRBD1. The junction had 15 bases not matched to a gene; V was cut back by 5 bases and J by 0 bases. This CDR3 is 19 amino acids long. Looked up from germline, CDR1 is MDHEN and CDR2 is SYDVKM.

The V gene is TRBV7-4, the J gene TRBJ2-1; D unclear. CDR1 is SGHVT, CDR2 SQSDAQ, per germline. The CDR3 is 12 amino acids. V was trimmed by 6 bases and J by 5 bases, leaving 8 bases between them. CDR3 sequence (DNA): TGTGCCAGCAGAGCTCGGGACAATGAGCAGTTCTTC. It encodes CASRARDNEQFF.

This clonotype came up a few times. The chain links TRBV28 to TRBJ2-5; perhaps TRBD1 as D (7 bases). The V end was cut by 5 bases, the J end by 5 bases, with 24 bases between. The CDR3 is 17 amino acids. Germline CDR1 MDHEN, CDR2 SYDVKM. The CDR3 nucleotides read TGTGCCAGCAGTCCCGGAGGGGGCCCACATTACGGGGAGACCCAGTACTTC. It yields the protein CASSPGGGPHYGETQYF. The complete variable domain, with remaining parts taken from reference TRBV28 and TRBJ2-5, reads DVKVTQSSRYLVKRTGEKVFLECVQDMDHENMFWYRQDPGLGLRLIYFSYDVKMKEKGDIPEGYSVSREKKERFSLILESASTNQTSMYLCASSPGGGPHYGETQYFGPGTRLLVL.

This chain joins TRBV7-9 and TRBJ2-7; TRBD1 might be the D (5 bases). V lost 8 bases to trimming and J lost 0 bases, with 20 bases between them. The CDR3 is 16 residues long. CDR1 and CDR2 from the germline V gene are SEHNR and FQNEAQ (reference sequence). The CDR3 DNA follows: TGTGCCAGCGGCCATTTCCGCGGACAAAACTCCTACGAGCAGTACTTC. Residues: CASGHFRGQNSYEQYF. Filled out from reference TRBV7-9 and TRBJ2-7, the complete variable domain reads DTGVSQNPRHKITKRGQNVTFRCDPISEHNRLYWYRQTLGQGPEFLTYFQNEAQLEKSRLLSDRFSAERPKGSFSTLEIQRTEQGDSAMYLCASGHFRGQNSYEQYFGPGTRLTVT.

In this sample, this clonotype turned up many times. The CDR3 loop reads CASSHPGQGGGTEAFF. The CDR3 nucleotides read TGTGCCAGCAGCCACCCGGGACAGGGGGGGGGCACTGAAGCTTTCTTT. The gene calls are TRBV7-2 and TRBJ1-1, with TRBD1 matching 11 bases. The CDR3 consists of 16 residues. Trimming cost V 5 bases and J 4 bases; bases outside gene matches: 9. Germline CDR1 SGHTA, CDR2 FQGNSA.